The 11 T cell receptor beta chains reported below all come from one sample, sequenced in a study of OX40 agonist ivuxolimab in advanced cancers. Assay: immunoSEQ multiplex PCR; the TCRdb copy retains only in-frame clones and omits some. The sample has approximately 79,000 clones, roughly 87% seen once; the top ten hold around 2.9%. Sequencing was performed on CD4+ or CD8+ T cells sorted from blood, taken in a trial of the OX40 agonist ivuxolimab. These receptors were obtained from an adult with an advanced solid tumor such as melanoma, head and neck, liver or kidney cancer.

The chain carries TRBV6-5 and TRBJ2-2, with unresolved D. V gave up 7 bases and J gave up 7 bases, with 10 bases separating them. Looked up from germline, CDR1 is MNHEY and CDR2 is SVGAGI. This CDR3 comprises 12 residues. CDR3 sequence: CASTKHGGELFF. CDR3 bases: TGTGCCAGCACTAAACACGGCGGGGAGCTGTTTTTT.

This chain joins TRBV15 and TRBJ1-1; maybe TRBD1 (5 bases). CDR1 is LNHNV and CDR2 is YYDKDF in the germline V gene (reference sequence). CDR3 length: 15 residues. Trimming shortened V by 0 bases and J by 5 bases, and 13 bases separated the two germline ends. The CDR3 reads CATSRDGKGLTEAFF. CDR3 coding DNA: TGTGCCACCAGCAGAGATGGTAAGGGGTTGACTGAAGCTTTCTTT.

V usage is TRBV4-1 and J usage is TRBJ2-3; 7 bases match TRBD2. Per the germline V gene, CDR1 is MGHRA and CDR2 is YSYEKL. Trimming removed 2 bases from V and 0 bases from J; junction bases left unmatched: 2. The CDR3 totals 15 residues. In DNA, the CDR3 is TGCGCCAGCAGCCAAAGCGGGGCCAGCACAGATACGCAGTATTTT. It codes for CASSQSGASTDTQYF.

The count of this clone is one. V is TRBV5-5 and J is TRBJ1-6; maybe TRBD1 (6 bases). The CDR3 runs to 17 residues. V lost 1 base, J lost 2 bases, and 13 bases lay in between. Germline CDR1 SGHKS, CDR2 YYEKEE (reference sequence). This CDR3 reads CASSLTGRATYNSPLHF. The CDR3 DNA reads TGTGCCAGCAGCTTGACAGGGCGCGCCACCTATAATTCACCCCTCCACTTT. The entire variable domain, with the rest obtained from reference TRBV5-5 and TRBJ1-6, is as follows: DAGVTQSPTHLIKTRGQQVTLRCSPISGHKSVSWYQQVLGQGPQFIFQYYEKEERGRGNFPDRFSARQFPNYSSELNVNALLLGDSALYLCASSLTGRATYNSPLHFGNGTRLTVT.

V usage is TRBV30 and J usage is TRBJ1-1; 8 nucleotides match TRBD1. Germline CDR1 and CDR2: GTSNPN and SVGIG (reference sequence). Losses at the gene ends were 1 base for V and 5 bases for J; bases not matched to a gene: 3. This CDR3 comprises 13 residues. In DNA form, the CDR3 reads TGTGCCTGGAGTGCAGGGGGCAGGACTGAAGCTTTCTTT. Amino acids: CAWSAGGRTEAFF.

This rearrangement joins TRBV5-4 to TRBJ2-5, with D perhaps assigned TRBD1 or TRBD2 (5 bases each). CDR1 is SGHNT, CDR2 YYREEE, per germline (reference sequence). V gave up 4 bases and J gave up 5 bases, with 18 bases separating them. The CDR3 is 15 amino acids. The CDR3 DNA reads TGTGCCAGCAGCCCGCGTGGGGGAGCGGTGGAGACCCAGTACTTC. As protein: CASSPRGGAVETQYF.

The chain carries TRBV30 and TRBJ1-5; 7 bases fit TRBD1. V was pared by 0 bases and J by 7 bases, with 9 bases of the junction left unmatched. Germline V gives CDR1 GTSNPN, CDR2 SVGIG (reference sequence). This CDR3 has 15 amino acids. The CDR3 is CAWSVQTGARQPQHF. The CDR3 region has the DNA TGTGCCTGGAGTGTACAAACAGGGGCGAGGCAGCCCCAGCATTTT. The full variable domain, in which reference TRBV30 and TRBJ1-5 provide the parts outside the CDR3, is SQTIHQWPATLVQPVGSPLSLECTVEGTSNPNLYWYRQAAGRGLQLLFYSVGIGQISSEVPQNLSASRPQDRQFILSSKKLLLSDSGFYLCAWSVQTGARQPQHFGDGTRLSIL.

The gene calls are TRBV19 and TRBJ2-1; 14 bases agree with TRBD2. The CDR3 has 16 amino acids. The germline V gene has CDR1 LNHDA and CDR2 SQIVND (reference sequence). The junction had 8 bases not matched to a gene; V was cut back by 3 bases and J by 10 bases. CDR3 amino acids: CASSMPGLAGGREQFF. Written as DNA, the CDR3 is TGTGCCAGTAGTATGCCCGGACTAGCGGGGGGCCGAGAGCAGTTCTTC. Full variable domain (remainder filled in from reference TRBV19 and TRBJ2-1): DGGITQSPKYLFRKEGQNVTLSCEQNLNHDAMYWYRQDPGQGLRLIYYSQIVNDFQKGDIAEGYSVSREKKESFPLTVTSAQKNPTAFYLCASSMPGLAGGREQFFGPGTRLTVL.

This clone has a single count. The chain employs TRBV14 and TRBJ2-2; 10 bases match TRBD1. Germline trimming cut 6 bases from V and 4 bases from J; bases unmatched to any gene: 11. The germline gives CDR1 SGHDN, CDR2 FVKESK. The length of the CDR3 is 17 residues. The CDR3 is CASRPGTGARATGELFF. CDR3 DNA sequence: TGTGCCAGCAGGCCCGGGACAGGGGCCAGGGCCACCGGGGAGCTGTTTTTT.

In its sample, this clone was seen once. The rearrangement links TRBV7-9 to TRBJ1-4, with TRBD1 identical over 11 bases. Germline V CDR1 and CDR2: SEHNR, FQNEAQ (reference sequence). This CDR3 is 16 amino acids long. V shed 5 bases and J 7 bases; nucleotides not matched to a gene: 9. DNA for the CDR3: TGTGCCAGCAGCCCTGGGGAGGGGACAGGGGGTGAAAAACTGTTTTTT. It specifies CASSPGEGTGGEKLFF.

This chain joins TRBV5-4 and TRBJ2-3; D is possibly TRBD2 (6 bases). This CDR3 comprises 16 residues. Germline V gives CDR1 SGHNT, CDR2 YYREEE (reference sequence). Between the trimmed V and J ends, which lost 4 bases and 0 bases, there was a span of 15 bases. For the CDR3, the DNA is TGTGCCAGCAGCCCTGGGGGGTCCCGTAGCACAGATACGCAGTATTTT. Its protein is CASSPGGSRSTDTQYF.